The subject of this entry is one T cell receptor (beta chain). The antigen it recognizes is unknown. Base qualities are not at hand, and no much larger clone is one base apart. Patients with a history of autoimmune disease or receiving systemic immunosuppression were excluded from the trial. Peripheral blood for TCR sequencing was drawn from every dose cohort at baseline, at cycle 4 day 1 and at cycle 7 day 1. The samples were taken from a phase I, first-in-human, multicenter, open-label dose-escalation trial of ivuxolimab. Adults with locally advanced or metastatic melanoma, renal cell carcinoma, hepatocellular carcinoma or head and neck squamous cell carcinoma were enrolled in the trial. Before TCR sequencing, CD4+ and CD8+ T cells were separately sorted from peripheral blood. Genomic DNA was isolated from the sorted cells so that the TCRbeta CDR3 region could be sequenced. TCRbeta CDR3 regions were sequenced using the immunoSEQ Assay. In TCRdb, the immuneACCESS table is reduced to in-frame sequences with V and J assigned. These tables do not hold every clone; where another copy was compared, an unresolved V gene accounts for under half, and the others remain unexplained. Recorded for this sample are around 56,000 clones; 82% of them occurred a single time. The leading ten clones occupy roughly 1.5% of the sample.

CDR1 and CDR2, looked up from the germline V gene (reference sequence), are SGHKS and YYEKEE. The junction shows trimming of 4 bases on V and 2 bases on J, plus 12 bases between the germline ends. Including cysteine and phenylalanine, the CDR3 has 15 amino acids. The read is trimmed to its CDR3 DNA, 45 bases read in frame from base 1. This sample is drawn from a study of OX40 agonist ivuxolimab in advanced cancers. Regarding the complete study: The costimulatory receptor OX40 (CD134) was targeted by ivuxolimab, a fully human IgG2 agonistic monoclonal antibody. Intravenous ivuxolimab was administered to patients every 2 weeks at six dose levels: 0.01, 0.1, 0.3, 1.5, 3 and 10 mg/kg. Three dose-escalation patients achieved partial responses, one with hepatocellular carcinoma and two with cutaneous melanoma. The dose-escalation cohort was about 83% male with a mean age of about 65 years, ranging from roughly 20 to 80. The point of sequencing TCRbeta in the periphery was to test whether ivuxolimab changed TCR sequence diversity and drove clonal T-cell expansion. Prior anti-PD-1, anti-PD-L1 or anti-CTLA-4 therapy was permitted, and checkpoint inhibitors had been received by 40% to 50% of dose-escalation patients. The monotherapy dose-escalation portion (N = 52 patients) of the phase I ivuxolimab trial is reported in the paper. Of the approximately 50 patients in dose escalation, some 20 had hepatocellular carcinoma, roughly 15 had melanoma, 9 had renal cell carcinoma and 9 had head and neck cancer.

Summary of the overall study and its limitations: After ivuxolimab, CD8+ T cells had more expanded clones than CD4+ T cells on average. Which antigens the clonally expanded peripheral T cells were specific for was not determined. At doses of 0.1 to 3.0 mg/kg, clonal expansion of both CD4+ and CD8+ blood T cells was observed from baseline to week 6. Low levels of normalized T-cell clonal expansion were also seen in some nonresponding patients. In the 0.1-3.0 mg/kg groups, partial responders were among the patients with the lowest normalized peripheral clonal expansion, particularly in CD8+ T cells.

The chain joins TRBV5-5 to TRBJ2-2; the D gene could be either TRBD1 or TRBD2, each agreeing at 6 bases. The origin of this receptor is an adult with an advanced solid tumor such as melanoma, head and neck, liver or kidney cancer. This specimen consisted of CD4+ or CD8+ T cells sorted from blood, obtained in a trial of the OX40 agonist ivuxolimab. The encoded CDR3 is CASSGGGTNTGELFF. DNA sequence: TGTGCCAGCAGCGGAGGGGGTACTAACACCGGGGAGCTGTTTTTT.